A selection of T cell receptor beta chains follows, all from one sample in a study of chemoradiotherapy in HPV16-positive cancers. TCRdb keeps only in-frame clones here, not all; method: immunoSEQ multiplex PCR. The sample holds around 15,000 clones, less than 70% seen once. Collection of the sample occurred from a patient who underwent chemoradiotherapy. These receptors were obtained from a human donor with HPV-associated anogenital cancer. Each CDR3 is given with its conserved first and last residue. A D gene is named only where the DNA matches it firmly. Size values are once, few and many counts, or a class for expanded clones, and some rows have none.

>TRBD1|TRBJ2-5|TRBV5-1|few
TGCGCCAGCAGCGAAGGACAGGGTGGAAAAGGGACCCAGTACTTC
CASSEGQGGKGTQYF
>.|TRBJ1-6|TRBV30|.
TGTGCCTGGACTGACGGTTATAATTCACCCCTCCACTTT
CAWTDGYNSPLHF
>TRBD1|TRBJ1-6|TRBV19|.
TGTGCCAGTACCCTAGGCGACAGGGTTTATTCACCCCTCCACTTT
CASTLGDRVYSPLHF
>.|TRBJ1-2|TRBV11-2|once
TGTGCCAGCAGCTCCCCCCTGGGACAAAACTATGGCTACACCTTC
CASSSPLGQNYGYTF
>.|TRBJ1-4|TRBV5-8|.
TGTGCCAGCAGCGCGGGGGACTCTGGTGGAACTAATGAAAAACTGTTTTTT
CASSAGDSGGTNEKLFF
>.|TRBJ1-1|TRBV28|once
TGTGCCAGCAGTACGCAGGGACTTAGGGACACTGAAGCTTTCTTT
CASSTQGLRDTEAFF
>TRBD1|TRBJ2-5|TRBV6-6|few
TGTGCCAGCAGTGTATACAGGGGCGTGGAGACCCAGTACTTC
CASSVYRGVETQYF
>TRBD1|TRBJ2-7|TRBV6-5|.
TGTGCCAGCAGGACCGGGACAGACTACGAGCAGTACTTC
CASRTGTDYEQYF
>TRBD1|TRBJ1-2|TRBV4-3|.
TGCGCCAGCAGTCGGGACAGGGACTATGGCTACACCTTC
CASSRDRDYGYTF
>.|TRBJ2-2|TRBV14|few
TGTGCCAGCAGCTGGGACGGCAACACCGGGGAGCTGTTTTTT
CASSWDGNTGELFF
>TRBD2|TRBJ2-5|TRBV14|few
TGTGCCAGCAGCCAAGAATCGCGGCTAGCGGGGCCGGAGACCCAGTACTTC
CASSQESRLAGPETQYF
>TRBD1|TRBJ1-4|TRBV29-1|.
TGCAGCTACCGACAGGGCGGGGGTGAAAAACTGTTTTTT
CSYRQGGGEKLFF
>.|TRBJ1-2|TRBV28|.
TGTGCCAGCAGTTCCGGTCCTTATGGCTACACCTTC
CASSSGPYGYTF
>TRBD1|TRBJ2-7|TRBV5-1|.
TGCGCCAGCAGCCCCTCCGGGACAGGATCCTACGAGCAGTACTTC
CASSPSGTGSYEQYF
>.|TRBJ2-1|TRBV5-4|.
TGTGCCAGCAGCCAGGACTCGAATGAGCAGTTCTTC
CASSQDSNEQFF
>.|TRBJ2-5|TRBV5-6|once
TGTGCCAGCAGCTTGATCATATTGCGACAAGAGACCCAGTACTTC
CASSLIILRQETQYF
>.|TRBJ1-2|TRBV6-6|few
TGTGCCAGCAGTTACTCGTATCGCGGACAGACCTATGGCTACACCTTC
CASSYSYRGQTYGYTF
>.|TRBJ1-1|TRBV5-6|.
TGTGCCAGCAGCCCCCTAGCTGGGGCGGTCGCGACTTTCTTT
CASSPLAGAVATFF
>TRBD2|TRBJ2-5|TRBV10-3|.
TGTGCCATCAGGGGGACTAGCGGGGGATCGGAGACCCAGTACTTC
CAIRGTSGGSETQYF
>.|TRBJ1-2|TRBV5-6|.
TGTGCCAGCAGCTTGGGCCAGTTAACAGCTAACTATGGCTACACCTTC
CASSLGQLTANYGYTF
>.|TRBJ1-5|TRBV2|.
TGTGCCAGCAGTGGTCAGAATCAGCCCCAGCATTTT
CASSGQNQPQHF